This is a list of T cell receptor beta chains from one sample in a study of human T cells and chemical hapten exposure. TCRdb reprocessed the RACE reads via MiXCR and lists one record per CDR3 protein. This sample has tens of thousands of distinct CDR3 sequences, with about 9.3% found just once. The specimen was whole blood, collected in connection with sensitization to the hapten diphenylcyclopropenone (DPC). These receptors originate from a man aged 50 to 60 with alopecia areata. Some clones in this sample may be carry-over from other donors' samples. CDR3s include the opening cysteine and the closing phenylalanine or tryptophan. The order of the fields is D gene, clone size, J gene, V gene, CDR3 DNA, CDR3 protein. D genes are given only for firm matches. Size is stated for part of the rows, as once, few or many counts, or as a class when the clone is expanded.

d_call: NA
clone_size: NA
j_call: TRBJ1-3
v_call: TRBV12-3/TRBV12-4
cdr3_nt: TGTGCCAGCAGTCCAGGTCGGGCAGGATTCTCTGGAAACACCATATATTTT
cdr3_aa: CASSPGRAGFSGNTIYF

d_call: TRBD2
clone_size: many
j_call: TRBJ2-1
v_call: TRBV29-1
cdr3_nt: TGCAGCGTTGACACCAGCGGGAGTGGTGAGCAGTTCTTC
cdr3_aa: CSVDTSGSGEQFF

d_call: NA
clone_size: many
j_call: TRBJ1-2
v_call: TRBV4-1
cdr3_nt: TGCGCCAGCAGCCAACCTAGGGACTTCTATGGCTACACCTTC
cdr3_aa: CASSQPRDFYGYTF

d_call: TRBD2
clone_size: few
j_call: TRBJ2-2
v_call: TRBV7-3
cdr3_nt: TGTGCCAGCAGCCGTCCCGTAGCGGGAGCGGGGACCGGGGAGCTGTTTTTT
cdr3_aa: CASSRPVAGAGTGELFF

d_call: NA
clone_size: many
j_call: TRBJ2-7
v_call: TRBV20-1
cdr3_nt: TGCAGTGCTCCAGGAACCTACGAGCAGTACTTC
cdr3_aa: CSAPGTYEQYF

d_call: NA
clone_size: many
j_call: TRBJ1-1
v_call: TRBV6-2/TRBV6-3
cdr3_nt: TGTGCCAGCAGTCCCCTAGAGAACACTGAAGCTTTCTTT
cdr3_aa: CASSPLENTEAFF

d_call: NA
clone_size: many
j_call: TRBJ2-1
v_call: TRBV30
cdr3_nt: TGTGCCTGGAGTCGTCTAGCTGTCTACAATGAGCAGTTCTTC
cdr3_aa: CAWSRLAVYNEQFF

d_call: TRBD1
clone_size: many
j_call: TRBJ1-5
v_call: TRBV5-1
cdr3_nt: TGCGCCAGCAGCCCGGGACAGCGTACGAATCAGCCCCAGCATTTT
cdr3_aa: CASSPGQRTNQPQHF

d_call: TRBD1
clone_size: many
j_call: TRBJ2-7
v_call: TRBV6-5
cdr3_nt: TGTGCCAGCGGAGGGGACAGGTCTGGCTACGAGCAGTACTTC
cdr3_aa: CASGGDRSGYEQYF

d_call: TRBD1
clone_size: many
j_call: TRBJ1-5
v_call: TRBV29-1
cdr3_nt: TGCAGCGCCACGGCAGGGGGACCCAATCAGCCCCAGCATTTT
cdr3_aa: CSATAGGPNQPQHF

d_call: NA
clone_size: NA
j_call: TRBJ2-6
v_call: TRBV5-1
cdr3_nt: TGCGCCAGCACGGTGGGGGGCGCTGGGGCCAACGTCCTGACTTTC
cdr3_aa: CASTVGGAGANVLTF

d_call: TRBD1
clone_size: many
j_call: TRBJ1-1
v_call: TRBV29-1
cdr3_nt: TGCAGCGTTCAGGGGGACAGGGATTTTAGTGAAGCTTTCTTT
cdr3_aa: CSVQGDRDFSEAFF

d_call: NA
clone_size: few
j_call: TRBJ2-5
v_call: TRBV28
cdr3_nt: TGTGCCAGCAGTTTTCGGGCCCGTAGGCACCAAGAGACCCAGTACTTC
cdr3_aa: CASSFRARRHQETQYF

d_call: TRBD2
clone_size: many
j_call: TRBJ2-1
v_call: TRBV18
cdr3_nt: TGTGCCAGCTCATCAACTAGCGGAAATGAGCAGTTCTTC
cdr3_aa: CASSSTSGNEQFF

d_call: NA
clone_size: few
j_call: TRBJ1-1
v_call: TRBV28
cdr3_nt: TGTGCCAGCAGTCCCTTCAATCAGGCGACTGAAGCTTTCTTT
cdr3_aa: CASSPFNQATEAFF

d_call: TRBD2
clone_size: few
j_call: TRBJ2-1
v_call: TRBV7-8
cdr3_nt: TGTGCCAGCACCCCTAGCGGGAGCTACAATGAGCAGTTCTTC
cdr3_aa: CASTPSGSYNEQFF

d_call: NA
clone_size: NA
j_call: TRBJ2-3
v_call: TRBV20-1
cdr3_nt: TGCAGTGCCCCCGCTAGCACAGATACGCAGTATTTT
cdr3_aa: CSAPASTDTQYF

d_call: TRBD1
clone_size: many
j_call: TRBJ2-7
v_call: TRBV5-1
cdr3_nt: TGCGCCAGCAGCTTGTCGGGACAGGGTGTCCACGAGCAGTACTTC
cdr3_aa: CASSLSGQGVHEQYF

d_call: NA
clone_size: NA
j_call: TRBJ2-7
v_call: TRBV5-4
cdr3_nt: TGTGCCAGCAGCTTGGAACAGGTCCCCTCCTACGAGCAGTACTTC
cdr3_aa: CASSLEQVPSYEQYF

d_call: TRBD1
clone_size: many
j_call: TRBJ1-3
v_call: TRBV7-9
cdr3_nt: TGTGCCAGCAGCCGACAGGGAATGATAGACACCATATATTTT
cdr3_aa: CASSRQGMIDTIYF

d_call: TRBD2
clone_size: NA
j_call: TRBJ2-7
v_call: TRBV7-2
cdr3_nt: TGTGCCAGCAGCTTAGAAGCGGGGACCTACGAGCAGTACTTC
cdr3_aa: CASSLEAGTYEQYF

d_call: NA
clone_size: many
j_call: TRBJ2-7
v_call: TRBV27
cdr3_nt: TGTGCCAGCGGATATGGGACTTACGAGCAGTACTTC
cdr3_aa: CASGYGTYEQYF

d_call: NA
clone_size: many
j_call: TRBJ2-7
v_call: TRBV28
cdr3_nt: TGTGCCAGCAATCCGGGAGCCTACGAGCAGTACTTC
cdr3_aa: CASNPGAYEQYF

d_call: NA
clone_size: many
j_call: TRBJ2-7
v_call: TRBV5-4
cdr3_nt: TGTGCCAGCAGCTTTAGAGGGAGCCCTAACTACGAGCAGTACTTC
cdr3_aa: CASSFRGSPNYEQYF

d_call: NA
clone_size: many
j_call: TRBJ1-2
v_call: TRBV20-1
cdr3_nt: TGCAGTGCTAGAGACTGGGGGGAGGATAACTATGGCTACACCTTC
cdr3_aa: CSARDWGEDNYGYTF

d_call: NA
clone_size: NA
j_call: TRBJ1-1
v_call: TRBV7-8
cdr3_nt: TGTGCCAGCAGCATCAGAGGGCGCGATCTAGCTGAAGCTTTCTTT
cdr3_aa: CASSIRGRDLAEAFF

d_call: NA
clone_size: many
j_call: TRBJ2-5
v_call: TRBV6-5
cdr3_nt: TGTGCCAGCAGTTACTCGGGCAGGGACCAAGAGACCCAGTACTTC
cdr3_aa: CASSYSGRDQETQYF

d_call: TRBD2
clone_size: NA
j_call: TRBJ2-4
v_call: TRBV28
cdr3_nt: TGTGCCAGTGGGATCCAAACTAGCGCAAACATTCAGTACTTC
cdr3_aa: CASGIQTSANIQYF

d_call: TRBD2
clone_size: many
j_call: TRBJ2-3
v_call: TRBV12-3/TRBV12-4
cdr3_nt: TGTGCCAGCAGTTTAGCGCGCAGACTAGCGGGAGGGGCGCAGTATTTT
cdr3_aa: CASSLARRLAGGAQYF

d_call: NA
clone_size: NA
j_call: TRBJ1-5
v_call: TRBV3-1
cdr3_nt: TGTGCCAGCAGTCACAGGGAGTTTAGGGCCCCTGGCCAGCCCCAGCATTTT
cdr3_aa: CASSHREFRAPGQPQHF

d_call: TRBD2
clone_size: few
j_call: TRBJ2-5
v_call: TRBV10-2
cdr3_nt: TGCGCCAGCCTTGAAGCGGGGGGGGTCCAAGAGACCCAGTACTTC
cdr3_aa: CASLEAGGVQETQYF

d_call: NA
clone_size: many
j_call: TRBJ2-7
v_call: TRBV20-1
cdr3_nt: TGCAGTGCTAGAGATGAGTTCCAGGGGATTGGGCCCTACGAGCAGTACTTC
cdr3_aa: CSARDEFQGIGPYEQYF

d_call: TRBD2
clone_size: many
j_call: TRBJ2-2
v_call: TRBV29-1
cdr3_nt: TGCAGCGTTGAAAGGTCACCTAGCGGACCCACCGGGGAGCTGTTTTTT
cdr3_aa: CSVERSPSGPTGELFF

d_call: TRBD2
clone_size: many
j_call: TRBJ2-7
v_call: TRBV4-1
cdr3_nt: TGCGCCAGCAGCCGAGGTGGGGGAGCGGGAGGCACCTACGAGCAGTACTTC
cdr3_aa: CASSRGGGAGGTYEQYF

d_call: TRBD1
clone_size: many
j_call: TRBJ2-5
v_call: TRBV29-1
cdr3_nt: TGCAGCGAAAACGACAGGGCGAAGACCCAGTACTTC
cdr3_aa: CSENDRAKTQYF

d_call: TRBD1
clone_size: many
j_call: TRBJ2-7
v_call: TRBV7-2
cdr3_nt: TGTGCCAGCAGCCCACCGGGACAGGCCTACGAGCAGTACTTC
cdr3_aa: CASSPPGQAYEQYF

d_call: NA
clone_size: few
j_call: TRBJ2-1
v_call: TRBV29-1
cdr3_nt: TGCAGCGTTGAACTATCATACAATGAGCAGTTCTTC
cdr3_aa: CSVELSYNEQFF

d_call: NA
clone_size: NA
j_call: TRBJ1-5
v_call: TRBV28
cdr3_nt: TGTGCCAGCACCTGGGGGACCCAGCCCCAGCATTTT
cdr3_aa: CASTWGTQPQHF

d_call: NA
clone_size: many
j_call: TRBJ1-5
v_call: TRBV12-3/TRBV12-4
cdr3_nt: TGTGCCAGCGTACAGGGCTTTAATCAGCCCCAGCATTTT
cdr3_aa: CASVQGFNQPQHF

d_call: TRBD1
clone_size: NA
j_call: TRBJ1-2
v_call: TRBV2
cdr3_nt: TGTGCCAGCAGTCCCGGACAGGCGCATGGCTACACCTTC
cdr3_aa: CASSPGQAHGYTF

d_call: NA
clone_size: few
j_call: TRBJ1-1
v_call: TRBV29-1
cdr3_nt: TGCAGCGTGGCTGAGGGTGGAGCTTTCTTT
cdr3_aa: CSVAEGGAFF

d_call: TRBD2
clone_size: many
j_call: TRBJ2-6
v_call: TRBV4-1
cdr3_nt: TGCGCCAGCAGCCAAGATAGCGGGGCTGGGGCCAACGTCCTGACTTTC
cdr3_aa: CASSQDSGAGANVLTF

d_call: TRBD2
clone_size: many
j_call: TRBJ2-7
v_call: TRBV6-5
cdr3_nt: TGTGCCAGCAGGAAGGGACGAGCGGGAGCCTACCTCGAGCAGTACTTC
cdr3_aa: CASRKGRAGAYLEQYF

d_call: NA
clone_size: NA
j_call: TRBJ1-1
v_call: TRBV28
cdr3_nt: TGTGCCAGCAGTTTAGTCGACAGGCACACTGAAGCTTTCTTT
cdr3_aa: CASSLVDRHTEAFF

d_call: NA
clone_size: many
j_call: TRBJ2-7
v_call: TRBV2
cdr3_nt: TGTGCCAGCAGGGAGGGCTCGAGCTCCTACGAGCAGTACTTC
cdr3_aa: CASREGSSSYEQYF

d_call: NA
clone_size: many
j_call: TRBJ2-3
v_call: TRBV29-1
cdr3_nt: TGCAGCGTTGAAGATGACGACGGATACACAGATACGCAGTATTTT
cdr3_aa: CSVEDDDGYTDTQYF

d_call: NA
clone_size: few
j_call: TRBJ1-3
v_call: TRBV30
cdr3_nt: TGTGCCTGGGATCTTAGCTCTGGAAACACCATATATTTT
cdr3_aa: CAWDLSSGNTIYF

d_call: NA
clone_size: NA
j_call: TRBJ1-5
v_call: TRBV4-1
cdr3_nt: TGCGCCAGCAGCCAAGAAGGCAGAAATAGCAATCAGCCCCAGCATTTT
cdr3_aa: CASSQEGRNSNQPQHF

d_call: NA
clone_size: NA
j_call: TRBJ2-3
v_call: TRBV29-1
cdr3_nt: TGCAGCGTTGAAGAACCGAGAGATACGCAGTATTTT
cdr3_aa: CSVEEPRDTQYF

d_call: NA
clone_size: few
j_call: TRBJ1-2
v_call: TRBV5-6
cdr3_nt: TGTGCCAGCAGCTTGGACACCAACTATGGCTACACCTTC
cdr3_aa: CASSLDTNYGYTF

d_call: NA
clone_size: many
j_call: TRBJ2-2
v_call: TRBV29-1
cdr3_nt: TGCAGCGGGAATCAGCCGGGACAAGCAGACACCGGGGAGCTGTTTTTT
cdr3_aa: CSGNQPGQADTGELFF